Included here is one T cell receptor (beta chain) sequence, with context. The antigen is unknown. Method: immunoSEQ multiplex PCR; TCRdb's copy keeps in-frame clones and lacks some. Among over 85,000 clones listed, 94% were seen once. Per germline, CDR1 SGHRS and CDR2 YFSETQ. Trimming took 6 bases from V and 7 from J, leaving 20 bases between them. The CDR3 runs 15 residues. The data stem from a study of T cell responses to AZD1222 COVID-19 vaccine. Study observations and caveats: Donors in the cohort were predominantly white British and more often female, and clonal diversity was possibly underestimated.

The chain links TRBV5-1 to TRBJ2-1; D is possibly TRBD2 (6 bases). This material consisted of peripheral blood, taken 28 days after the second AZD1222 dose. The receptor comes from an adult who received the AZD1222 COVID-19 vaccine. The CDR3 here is CASTIPGRRTNEQFF. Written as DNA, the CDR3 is TGCGCCAGCACGATTCCCGGGAGACGGACAAATGAGCAGTTCTTC. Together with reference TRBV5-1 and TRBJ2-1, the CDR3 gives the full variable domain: KAGVTQTPRYLIKTRGQQVTLSCSPISGHRSVSWYQQTPGQGLQFLFEYFSETQRNKGNFPGRFSGRQFSNSRSEMNVSTLELGDSALYLCASTIPGRRTNEQFFGPGTRLTVL.